These 19 T cell receptor beta chains came from one sample sequenced in a study of blood T cell repertoires in COVID-19. Produced via immunoSEQ multiplex PCR; TCRdb's table is partial and in-frame only. The sample shows roughly 250,000 clones, 70% to 90% of them seen only once. Sequencing was performed on PBMCs or T cells enriched from blood (not recorded which). The receptors shown here come from a woman aged 25 to 45 who had recovered from COVID-19.

The chain employs TRBV9 and TRBJ2-7; 10 bases are shared with TRBD2. The ends lost 0 bases at V and 4 bases at J; junction bases unmatched: 10. The CDR3 loop spans 17 amino acids. Germline loops: CDR1 SGDLS, CDR2 YYNGEE. The CDR3 spells CASSVEPAGGTVYEQYF. The CDR3 coding sequence is TGTGCCAGCAGCGTAGAACCAGCGGGAGGGACGGTGTACGAGCAGTACTTC.

This clone was seen a single time. The chain uses TRBV27 and TRBJ1-4; 7 nucleotides line up with TRBD1. Losses at the gene ends were 1 base for V and 5 bases for J; bases not matched to a gene: 1. Germline loops: CDR1 MNHEY, CDR2 SMNVEV (reference sequence). This CDR3 has 14 amino acids. The CDR3: CASSLLGQNEKLFF. Written as DNA, the CDR3 is TGTGCCAGCAGTTTATTGGGACAGAATGAAAAACTGTTTTTT.

The V call is TRBV28, the J call TRBJ1-4; D is uncertain. V was shortened by 2 bases and J by 7 bases, with 8 bases between the two germline ends. Germline CDR1 and CDR2: MDHEN and SYDVKM. CDR3 size: 13 residues. The CDR3 coding sequence is TGTGCCAGCAGTTTAATAGGGAGTGAAAAACTGTTTTTT. This translates into CASSLIGSEKLFF.

The chain links TRBV9 to TRBJ2-3; D perhaps matches TRBD2 (6 bases). Trimming pared 1 base from V and 5 bases from J, leaving 8 bases between. This CDR3 comprises 13 residues. Germline CDR1 SGDLS, CDR2 YYNGEE. The CDR3, as DNA: TGTGCCAGCAGCGTATATAGCGGAGATACGCAGTATTTT. Translated: CASSVYSGDTQYF.

The rearrangement joins TRBV28 to TRBJ1-2; D ambiguous. CDR1 is MDHEN and CDR2 is SYDVKM in the germline V gene. V was trimmed by 1 base and J by 3 bases, leaving 12 bases between them. This CDR3 region has 15 residues. CDR3 DNA sequence: TGTGCCAGCAGTTTATTCGGGGAGCTATACTATGGCTACACCTTC. Translating it yields CASSLFGELYYGYTF.

This clone turned up a few times. The V gene is TRBV7-9, the J gene TRBJ1-4; perhaps TRBD1 as D (6 bases). The germline gives CDR1 SEHNR, CDR2 FQNEAQ (reference sequence). Trimming pared 5 bases from V and 8 bases from J, leaving 15 bases between. The CDR3 extends over 14 amino acids. The CDR3 here is CASSTRGAVEKLFF. The CDR3 nucleotides read TGTGCCAGCAGCACCCGGGGGGCAGTAGAAAAACTGTTTTTT.

This sequence joins TRBV5-1 and TRBJ2-1; no clear D. V was cut by 4 bases and J by 5 bases, with 16 bases left in between. CDR1 and CDR2 (germline): SGHRS, YFSETQ. CDR3 length equals 15 residues. CDR3 amino acids: CASSLESRQDNEQFF. CDR3 bases: TGCGCCAGCAGCCTGGAGTCACGACAAGACAATGAGCAGTTCTTC.

The rearrangement links TRBV28 to TRBJ2-7; the D gene is possibly TRBD1 (5 bases). The germline CDR1 and CDR2 sequences are MDHEN and SYDVKM. The CDR3 sequence is 14 residues long. The V end was cut by 4 bases, the J end by 1 base, with 11 bases between. CDR3 sequence (DNA): TGTGCCAGCAGTTCAACAGGACGGTCCTACGAGCAGTACTTC. Translating gives CASSSTGRSYEQYF. Based on the CDR3 plus reference TRBV28 and TRBJ2-7, the full variable domain is DVKVTQSSRYLVKRTGEKVFLECVQDMDHENMFWYRQDPGLGLRLIYFSYDVKMKEKGDIPEGYSVSREKKERFSLILESASTNQTSMYLCASSSTGRSYEQYFGPGTRLTVT.

The rearrangement uses TRBV3-1 (or the pseudogene TRBV3-2) and TRBJ2-3; TRBD1 matches at 8 bases. V lost 2 bases to trimming and J lost 4 bases; unmatched junction nucleotides: 2. The CDR3 sequence is 14 residues long. The germline V gene encodes CDR1 LGHDT and CDR2 YNNKEL (reference sequence). The CDR3 protein is CASSQTGGPDTQYF. The CDR3 DNA is TGTGCCAGCAGCCAAACAGGGGGGCCAGATACGCAGTATTTT.

The rearrangement links TRBV5-5 to TRBJ1-6; TRBD1 matches 7 bases. After removal of 4 bases from V and 6 bases from J, the junction contained 7 bases not matched to a gene. The CDR3 has 15 residues. CDR1 and CDR2 from the germline V gene are SGHKS and YYEKEE (reference sequence). CDR3 protein: CASSEGTESNSPLHF. DNA of the CDR3: TGTGCCAGCAGCGAAGGGACAGAATCTAATTCACCCCTCCACTTT. Based on the CDR3 plus reference TRBV5-5 and TRBJ1-6, the full variable domain is DAGVTQSPTHLIKTRGQQVTLRCSPISGHKSVSWYQQVLGQGPQFIFQYYEKEERGRGNFPDRFSARQFPNYSSELNVNALLLGDSALYLCASSEGTESNSPLHFGNGTRLTVT.

This chain uses TRBV10-3 with TRBJ1-2; 7 nucleotides line up with TRBD1. V was pared by 4 bases and J by 5 bases, with 7 bases of the junction left unmatched. The CDR3 is 14 residues long. Germline values: CDR1 ENHRY, CDR2 SYGVKD. In nucleotides, the CDR3 is TGTGCCATCAGTGGGTCAGGGGGAGATTATGGCTACACCTTC. Its translation is CAISGSGGDYGYTF.

This chain joins TRBV30 and TRBJ1-4, with a weak D call TRBD1 (5 bases). This CDR3 is 14 amino acids long. Trimming left V 3 bases short and J 2 bases short, with 10 bases between. CDR1 is GTSNPN and CDR2 is SVGIG in the germline V gene (reference sequence). The CDR3 sequence: CAWRGGRTNEKLFF. In DNA, the CDR3 is TGTGCCTGGAGGGGGGGACGGACTAATGAAAAACTGTTTTTT.

The rearrangement links TRBV19 to TRBJ1-2; a weak D match, TRBD1 (5 bases). Per germline, CDR1 LNHDA and CDR2 SQIVND (reference sequence). The CDR3 contains 14 residues. V lost 9 bases to trimming and J lost 2 bases, with 16 bases between them. The CDR3 coding sequence is TGTGCCAGCATACAGGAAACAGGCAACTATGGCTACACCTTC. Residues: CASIQETGNYGYTF.

The table lists this clone with a few counts. The V call is TRBV19, the J call TRBJ1-2; 8 bases line up with TRBD1. This CDR3 contains 12 residues. Per the germline V gene, CDR1 is LNHDA and CDR2 is SQIVND (reference sequence). V dropped 6 bases and J dropped 7; count of bases not matched to a gene: 4. The CDR3: CASSLTGGGYTF. The CDR3 DNA is TGTGCCAGTAGCCTAACAGGGGGTGGCTACACCTTC.

In this sample, this clone turned up a few times. This chain uses TRBV11-2 with TRBJ2-3; 9 bases are a match to TRBD2. The CDR3 is 16 residues long. Unmatched junction bases numbered 3, after V lost 1 base and J lost 1 base. Germline lookup yields CDR1 SGHAT and CDR2 FQNNGV. The CDR3 DNA sequence: TGTGCCAGCAGCTTAGGGGCGGGAGGGCGCACAGATACGCAGTATTTT. Amino acids: CASSLGAGGRTDTQYF.

The rearrangement links TRBV14 to TRBJ1-2, with D unresolved. V dropped 4 bases and J dropped 7 bases, with 13 bases sitting between them. CDR3 size: 13 residues. Germline V CDR1 and CDR2: SGHDN, FVKESK. CDR3 DNA: TGTGCCAGCAGCCGAGATCGGAGCATTGGCTACACCTTC. This codes for CASSRDRSIGYTF.

The chain has TRBV7-3 and TRBJ2-1; a weak D match, TRBD2 (6 bases). The CDR3 loop spans 14 amino acids. Germline values: CDR1 SGHTA, CDR2 FQGTGA. The germline V and J ends were trimmed by 0 bases and 7 bases, with 10 bases remaining between them. The CDR3 protein is CASSLTGSLNEQFF. CDR3 DNA sequence: TGTGCCAGCAGCTTAACCGGGAGTCTGAATGAGCAGTTCTTC.

The chain couples TRBV20-1 to TRBJ1-1; possible D gene TRBD1, 5 bases. Germline CDR1 DFQATT, CDR2 SNEGSKA (reference sequence). The V end lost 3 bases, the J end lost 3 bases, and 14 bases lay between the germline ends. This CDR3 has 14 residues. CDR3 residues: CSASSGQRYTEAFF. The CDR3, as DNA: TGCAGTGCTAGTTCAGGACAACGCTACACTGAAGCTTTCTTT.

The CDR3 reads CASSPLVGQEGYGYTF. The CDR3 bases are TGTGCCAGCTCACCACTAGTGGGACAGGAGGGCTATGGCTACACCTTC. The rearrangement uses TRBV18 and TRBJ1-2; the match to TRBD1 covers 8 bases. V was pared by 1 base and J by 4 bases, with 8 bases of the junction left unmatched. This CDR3 region has 16 residues. The germline V gene has CDR1 KGHSH and CDR2 LQKENI.